This T cell receptor (beta chain) was observed in a study of blood T cell repertoires in COVID-19. Overall study: Acute and convalescent COVID-19 samples came from the United States, Italy and Spain.

Recruited during active infection, patients (from Seattle) were subsequently followed longitudinally. The germline CDR1 and CDR2 sequences are GTSNPN and SVGIG (reference sequence). Losses at the gene ends were 2 bases for V and 0 bases for J; bases not matched to a gene: 4. This CDR3 region has 15 residues. Per the original methods: Cell counts per sample came from amplifying reference gene primers. Clones were read by immunoSEQ multiplex PCR, and TCRdb kept only the in-frame ones, dropping some. V, J and clone size derive from that table, while D and trimming were established from the DNA sequence. The data contain approximately 280,000 clones, around nine tenths of them singletons.

This TCR was sampled from a woman aged 25 to 39 with COVID-19, enrolled during active disease. The V call is TRBV30, the J call TRBJ1-3; 7 bases fit TRBD1. The sequencing input was peripheral blood. The CDR3: CAWSRDSSSGNTIYF. The CDR3 DNA reads as TGTGCCTGGAGTCGGGACAGTAGCTCTGGAAACACCATATATTTT.